This T cell receptor (beta chain) originates from a study of blood T cell repertoires in COVID-19. Study at large: Whether acute or convalescent, the COVID-19 samples came from the United States, Italy and Spain. T cells, B-cell-depleted T cells, or PBMCs provided the cDNA or gDNA that served as material.

The assay was immunoSEQ multiplex PCR, and TCRdb's table has in-frame clones only and misses some. The data contain 180,000 or so clones, roughly 90% of them seen just once; the ten biggest clones take up around 1.5%. Germline lookup yields CDR1 SGHRS and CDR2 YFSETQ. This CDR3 is 14 amino acids long. Trimming removed 1 base from V and 0 bases from J, with 7 bases in between. This receptor was obtained from a man aged 18 to 30 with active or convalescent COVID-19. The sequenced sample consisted of peripheral blood. The J gene is TRBJ1-2, the V gene TRBV5-1; D is ambiguous. CDR3 protein: CASSLSQSNYGYTF. CDR3 bases: TGCGCCAGCAGCTTGTCCCAGTCTAACTATGGCTACACCTTC.